This entry lists 7 T cell receptor beta chains sequenced from one sample in a study of CD8+ T cells in alopecia areata. This sample's treatment: oral pan-JAK inhibitor, 5-10 mg twice daily. The sequencing template was cDNA reverse transcribed from extracted RNA. Profiled with immunoSEQ multiplex PCR; TCRdb holds only in-frame clones, not every one. The sample includes approximately 220,000 clones, less than 45% of them seen just once. The sample consisted of CD4+ T cells sorted from blood, taken at approximately week 30, from a patient treated with tofacitinib. These receptors were collected from a human donor with alopecia areata.

This clone was observed a handful of times. The rearrangement links TRBV19 to TRBJ1-2, with a tentative D call TRBD1 (5 bases). The CDR3 has 14 amino acids. Germline-derived CDR1 and CDR2 are LNHDA and SQIVND (reference sequence). V was shortened by 6 bases and J by 4 bases, with 15 bases between the two germline ends. CDR3 in amino acids: CASRSPGVAYGYTF. The DNA of the CDR3 is TGTGCCAGTAGGTCGCCGGGGGTTGCCTATGGCTACACCTTC.

The chain couples TRBV19 to TRBJ1-2; D might be TRBD1 (5 bases). Per the germline V gene, CDR1 is LNHDA and CDR2 is SQIVND (reference sequence). This CDR3 is 12 amino acids long. V was shortened by 6 bases and J by 3 bases, with 8 bases between the two germline ends. The CDR3 sequence is CASSLQDYGYTF. In DNA form, the CDR3 reads TGTGCCAGTAGCCTACAGGACTATGGCTACACCTTC.

The genes are TRBV10-1 and TRBJ2-1, with D unresolved. The germline gives CDR1 WNHNN, CDR2 SYGVQD (reference sequence). This CDR3 contains 16 residues. V lost 4 bases, J lost 2 bases, and 15 bases lay in between. This CDR3 is CASSGAGPGTYNEQFF. The CDR3 nucleotides read TGCGCCAGCAGTGGGGCAGGACCGGGCACCTACAATGAGCAGTTCTTC.

In this sample, this clone turned up a few times. This chain uses TRBV5-6 with TRBJ2-4; the match to TRBD1 covers 11 bases. The V gene's germline CDR1 is SGHDT and CDR2 YYEEEE. The V and J ends lost 1 base and 2 bases, in that order; junction bases with no gene match: 8. The CDR3 length is 18 residues. The CDR3 loop reads CASSLRRTGGASKNIQYF. As DNA, the CDR3 is TGTGCCAGCAGCTTGAGGAGGACAGGGGGCGCTTCCAAAAACATTCAGTACTTC.

The chain employs TRBV29-1 and TRBJ2-7, with TRBD1 matching over 7 bases. The V and J ends lost 7 bases and 4 bases, in that order; junction bases with no gene match: 10. The germline V gene has CDR1 SQVTM and CDR2 ANQGSEA. The CDR3 runs 13 residues. For the CDR3, the DNA is TGCAGCGCCGGACAGGCAAAAGGGTACGAGCAGTACTTC. Translated, it gives CSAGQAKGYEQYF.

This clone turned up a few times. J is TRBJ2-3 and V is TRBV29-1, with 9 bases identical to TRBD1. After removal of 6 bases from V and 4 bases from J, the junction contained 8 bases not matched to a gene. Germline lookup yields CDR1 SQVTM and CDR2 ANQGSEA. This CDR3 spans 14 amino acids. CDR3 loop: CSVVDRGVSDTQYF. In DNA form, the CDR3 reads TGCAGCGTGGTTGACAGGGGGGTATCAGATACGCAGTATTTT.

The table lists this clone with a few counts. This sequence joins TRBV7-9 and TRBJ2-1, with D unclear. The CDR3 contains 12 residues. The germline gives CDR1 SEHNR, CDR2 FQNEAQ (reference sequence). The germline V and J ends were trimmed by 3 bases and 2 bases, with 2 bases remaining between them. The DNA for the CDR3 is TGTGCCAGCAGCTTCACCTACAATGAGCAGTTCTTC. Translating gives CASSFTYNEQFF.